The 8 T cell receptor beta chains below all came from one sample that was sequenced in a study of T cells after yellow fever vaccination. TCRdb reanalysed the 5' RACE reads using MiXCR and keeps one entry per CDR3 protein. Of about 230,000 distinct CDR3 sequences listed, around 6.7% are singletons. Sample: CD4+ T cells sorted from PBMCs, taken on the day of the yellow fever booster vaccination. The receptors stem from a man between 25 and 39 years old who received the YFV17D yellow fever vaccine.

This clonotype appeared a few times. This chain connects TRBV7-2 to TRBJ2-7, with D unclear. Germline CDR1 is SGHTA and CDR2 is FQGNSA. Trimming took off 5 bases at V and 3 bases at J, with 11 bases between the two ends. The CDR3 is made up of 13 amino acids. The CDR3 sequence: CASSPGSFYEQYF. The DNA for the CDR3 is TGTGCCAGCAGCCCCGGTAGCTTCTACGAGCAGTACTTC. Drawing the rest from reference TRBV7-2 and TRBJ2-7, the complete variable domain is GAGVSQSPSNKVTEKGKDVELRCDPISGHTALYWYRQSLGQGLEFLIYFQGNSAPDKSGLPSDRFSAERTGGSVSTLTIQRTQQEDSAVYLCASSPGSFYEQYFGPGTRLTVT.

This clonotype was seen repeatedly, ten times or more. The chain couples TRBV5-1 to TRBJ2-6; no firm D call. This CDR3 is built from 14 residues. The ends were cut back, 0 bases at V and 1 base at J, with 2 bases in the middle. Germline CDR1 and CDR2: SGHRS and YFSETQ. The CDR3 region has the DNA TGCGCCAGCAGCTTGGAGTCTGGGGCCAACGTCCTGACTTTC. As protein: CASSLESGANVLTF.

The CDR3, as DNA: TGCGCCAGCAGCTCGGGACTAGCGGGAGGGAGACTCTCCTACGAGCAGTACTTC. This translates into CASSSGLAGGRLSYEQYF. The chain has TRBV5-1 and TRBJ2-7, with 16 nucleotides matching TRBD2. Germline CDR1 reads SGHRS; CDR2 reads YFSETQ. The CDR3 has 18 amino acids. The junction had 6 bases not matched to a gene; V was cut back by 3 bases and J by 0 bases.

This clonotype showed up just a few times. CDR3 loop: CASSLSTSYEQYF. The CDR3 DNA reads as TGCGCCAGCAGCTTGTCTACAAGCTACGAGCAGTACTTC. The chain carries TRBV5-1 and TRBJ2-7, with unresolved D. Germline V gene sequence: CDR1 SGHRS, CDR2 YFSETQ. There are 13 residues in the CDR3. V lost 1 base to trimming and J lost 3 bases, with 8 bases between them.

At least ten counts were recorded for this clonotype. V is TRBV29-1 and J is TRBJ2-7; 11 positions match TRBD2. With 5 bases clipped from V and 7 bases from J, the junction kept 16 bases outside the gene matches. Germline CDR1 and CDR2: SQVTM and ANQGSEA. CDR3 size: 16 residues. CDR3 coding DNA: TGCAGCGTTCAAGGCCAACAGGGACTAGCGGTTCGTGAGCAGTACTTC. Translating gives CSVQGQQGLAVREQYF.

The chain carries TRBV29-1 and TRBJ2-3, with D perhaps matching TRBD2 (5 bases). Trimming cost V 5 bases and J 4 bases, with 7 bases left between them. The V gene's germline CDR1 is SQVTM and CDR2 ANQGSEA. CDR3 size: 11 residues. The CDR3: CSVLRADTQYF. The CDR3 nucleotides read TGCAGCGTTTTGAGGGCAGATACGCAGTATTTT.

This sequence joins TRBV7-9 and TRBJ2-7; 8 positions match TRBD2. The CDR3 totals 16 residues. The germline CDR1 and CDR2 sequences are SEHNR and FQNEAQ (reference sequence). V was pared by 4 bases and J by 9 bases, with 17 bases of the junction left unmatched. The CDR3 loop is CASSYGGDLPGGGQYF. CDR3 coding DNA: TGTGCCAGCAGCTACGGGGGGGACCTCCCCGGGGGCGGGCAGTACTTC.

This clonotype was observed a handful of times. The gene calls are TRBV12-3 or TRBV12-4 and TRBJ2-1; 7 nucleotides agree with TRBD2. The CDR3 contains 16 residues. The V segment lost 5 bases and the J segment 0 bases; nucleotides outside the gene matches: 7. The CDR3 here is CASSTLGGSSYNEQFF. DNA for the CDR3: TGTGCCAGCAGTACCCTCGGGGGGTCCTCCTACAATGAGCAGTTCTTC.